The rows below give T cell receptor beta chains drawn from one sample of a study of cytomegalovirus exposure and HLA in healthy donors. TCRdb's table, derived via immunoSEQ multiplex PCR, lists solely in-frame clones and lacks some. The table records fewer than 250,000 clones, about 77% of them present only once. The sample taken for sequencing was PBMCs. The receptors shown here come from a woman in her thirties in good health and CMV-seronegative. Both conserved end residues are part of each CDR3. The D gene is left open where the match is weak. Only part of the rows carry a size: once, few, many, or a class if the clone is expanded.

size: NA; V: TRBV7-8; J: TRBJ1-2; D: NA; DNA: TGTGCCAGCAGCTTAGCGCGAGGGACCGGGGGTGGCTACACCTTC; CDR3: CASSLARGTGGGYTF
size: NA; V: TRBV2; J: TRBJ2-7; D: TRBD2; DNA: TGTGCCAGCATGCTCAGCGGGAGCTCCTACGAGCAGTACTTC; CDR3: CASMLSGSSYEQYF
size: once; V: TRBV2; J: TRBJ2-1; D: NA; DNA: TGTGCCAGCAGTGTTTTAGACTACAATGAGCAGTTCTTC; CDR3: CASSVLDYNEQFF
size: NA; V: TRBV7-9; J: TRBJ2-7; D: NA; DNA: TGTGCCAGCAGCTTCGGTACAGCAACCTACGAGCAGTACTTC; CDR3: CASSFGTATYEQYF
size: NA; V: TRBV7-9; J: TRBJ2-2; D: NA; DNA: TGTGCCATCCGAAAGGGAGGGGGGAACACCGGGGAGCTGTTTTTT; CDR3: CAIRKGGGNTGELFF
size: NA; V: TRBV18; J: TRBJ2-3; D: NA; DNA: TGTGCCAGCTCACCTGGAGAACGACTGCCAGATACGCAGTATTTT; CDR3: CASSPGERLPDTQYF
size: NA; V: TRBV7-9; J: TRBJ1-1; D: NA; DNA: TGTGCCAGCAGCTTAGCGGGCGGGGTCACTGAAGCTTTCTTT; CDR3: CASSLAGGVTEAFF
size: NA; V: TRBV5-6; J: TRBJ2-5; D: NA; DNA: TGTGCCAGCAGCTTGGCCGTCTTTGAGACCCAGTACTTC; CDR3: CASSLAVFETQYF
size: NA; V: TRBV5-1; J: TRBJ2-2; D: NA; DNA: TGCGCCAGCAGCTTAAGCGGGCCAGCGAACACCGGGGAGCTGTTTTTT; CDR3: CASSLSGPANTGELFF
size: NA; V: TRBV7-7; J: TRBJ2-5; D: TRBD2; DNA: TGTGCTAGCAGCCAGGGGGTTAGCGGGAGCTACCAAGAGACCCAGTACTTC; CDR3: CASSQGVSGSYQETQYF
size: once; V: TRBV6-6; J: TRBJ1-2; D: NA; DNA: TGTGCCAGCAGTTATGGCAGGGTTGGTGGCTACACCTTC; CDR3: CASSYGRVGGYTF
size: NA; V: TRBV2; J: TRBJ2-7; D: TRBD2; DNA: TGTGCCAGCAGTGAAGCGCGCGGGGGAGGCTACGAGCAGTACTTC; CDR3: CASSEARGGGYEQYF
size: NA; V: TRBV19; J: TRBJ2-1; D: NA; DNA: TGTGCCACCTCGTCGGACTTATTCTACAATGAGCAGTTCTTC; CDR3: CATSSDLFYNEQFF
size: NA; V: TRBV6-6; J: TRBJ2-7; D: NA; DNA: TGTGCCAGCAGTACGAGCCCCCGGGAGCGATACGAGCAGTACTTC; CDR3: CASSTSPRERYEQYF
size: NA; V: TRBV9; J: TRBJ2-1; D: TRBD1; DNA: TGTGCCAGCAGCGCGGGACAGGATTACAATGAGCAGTTCTTC; CDR3: CASSAGQDYNEQFF
size: NA; V: TRBV7-2; J: TRBJ1-6; D: TRBD1; DNA: TGTGCCAGCAGGTCCGGGACAGGGTTTTCCCCCCTCCACTTT; CDR3: CASRSGTGFSPLHF
size: NA; V: TRBV4-1; J: TRBJ1-5; D: NA; DNA: TGCGCCAGCAGCCCCCACGACAGGAACAATCAGCCCCAGCATTTT; CDR3: CASSPHDRNNQPQHF
size: NA; V: TRBV27; J: TRBJ2-5; D: TRBD1; DNA: TGTGCCAGCAGAGGGACAGGGGGCGGGCAAGAGACCCAGTACTTC; CDR3: CASRGTGGGQETQYF
size: NA; V: TRBV7-2; J: TRBJ1-1; D: NA; DNA: TGTGCCAGCAGCTTGAAGGGGAGGACTGAAGCTTTCTTT; CDR3: CASSLKGRTEAFF
size: once; V: TRBV7-9; J: TRBJ2-1; D: TRBD1; DNA: TGTTCCAGCAGCCCAAAGGGACAGGGGGCTAATGAGCAGTTCTTC; CDR3: CSSSPKGQGANEQFF
size: once; V: TRBV18; J: TRBJ1-1; D: NA; DNA: TGTGCCAGCTCACAACAGGGCACTGAAGCTTTCTTT; CDR3: CASSQQGTEAFF
size: few; V: TRBV5-1; J: TRBJ2-7; D: NA; DNA: TGCGCCAGCAGCTTAGTTCCAGGTGGTGCCTACGAGCAGTACTTC; CDR3: CASSLVPGGAYEQYF
size: NA; V: TRBV27; J: TRBJ1-2; D: TRBD1; DNA: TGTGCCAGCAGCATAACAGGGGGCAGTGGCTACACCTTC; CDR3: CASSITGGSGYTF
size: NA; V: TRBV2; J: TRBJ2-5; D: TRBD2; DNA: TGTGCCAGCGGCCCGGGACTAGCGGGTGACCAAGAGACCCAGTACTTC; CDR3: CASGPGLAGDQETQYF
size: NA; V: TRBV6-5; J: TRBJ1-1; D: TRBD1; DNA: TGTGCCAGCAGTCAAGTCGCTCAGGGGGCAACTGAAGCTTTCTTT; CDR3: CASSQVAQGATEAFF
size: NA; V: TRBV4-1; J: TRBJ2-7; D: NA; DNA: TGCGCCAGCAGCCTCGCTGGGAGAAACTACGAGCAGTACTTC; CDR3: CASSLAGRNYEQYF
size: NA; V: TRBV5-1; J: TRBJ2-1; D: TRBD1; DNA: TGCGCCAGCAGCTTTGGCGGGACAGGGGACAATGAGCAGTTCTTC; CDR3: CASSFGGTGDNEQFF
size: NA; V: TRBV9; J: TRBJ1-2; D: NA; DNA: TGTGCCAGCACCCCGGATGTGGGGGCGAACTATGGCTACACCTTC; CDR3: CASTPDVGANYGYTF
size: NA; V: TRBV19; J: TRBJ1-2; D: NA; DNA: TGTGCCAGTAGTATAGAGGACAGCAACTATGGCTACACCTTC; CDR3: CASSIEDSNYGYTF
size: NA; V: TRBV11-2; J: TRBJ2-1; D: NA; DNA: TGTGCCAGCAGCCCGCACCGACAGGACCTCTCCTACAATGAGCAGTTCTTC; CDR3: CASSPHRQDLSYNEQFF
size: NA; V: TRBV7-9; J: TRBJ1-2; D: NA; DNA: TGTGCCAGCAGCTTACAGGGCAAGCCAGTGGATGGCTACACCTTC; CDR3: CASSLQGKPVDGYTF
size: NA; V: TRBV2; J: TRBJ1-5; D: TRBD1; DNA: TGTGCCAGCAGCGCCAATACAGGGGGCGGGCAGCCCCAGCATTTT; CDR3: CASSANTGGGQPQHF
size: NA; V: TRBV9; J: TRBJ1-1; D: NA; DNA: TGTGCCAGCAGCTCTCCCAGGGGAATGGGGAACACTGAAGCTTTCTTT; CDR3: CASSSPRGMGNTEAFF
size: NA; V: TRBV5-4; J: TRBJ1-5; D: NA; DNA: TGTGCCAGCAGCCCCTCGCCCATTGAGGAACCCCAGCATTTT; CDR3: CASSPSPIEEPQHF
size: NA; V: TRBV19; J: TRBJ1-1; D: NA; DNA: TGTGCCAGCGAGAAGACAGGGAACACTGAAGCTTTCTTT; CDR3: CASEKTGNTEAFF
size: NA; V: TRBV6-5; J: TRBJ2-7; D: TRBD2; DNA: TGTGCCAGCTCCCTTAGCGGGGGCGAATCCTACGAGCAGTACTTC; CDR3: CASSLSGGESYEQYF
size: NA; V: TRBV27; J: TRBJ2-1; D: NA; DNA: TGTGCCAGCAGTCCCCAGGGCGGGGTCCACCTTTACAATGAGCAGTTCTTC; CDR3: CASSPQGGVHLYNEQFF
size: NA; V: TRBV19; J: TRBJ1-1; D: NA; DNA: TGTGCCAGTAGTATAGATCTGGGCAGGGGCAACACTGAAGCTTTCTTT; CDR3: CASSIDLGRGNTEAFF
size: few; V: TRBV7-9; J: TRBJ1-1; D: NA; DNA: TGTGCCAGCAGCTTTAGCGGTAGTGAAGCTTTCTTT; CDR3: CASSFSGSEAFF
size: NA; V: TRBV10-3; J: TRBJ2-1; D: NA; DNA: TGTGCCATCAGTGAGGCCCACGGGTACAATGAGCAGTTCTTC; CDR3: CAISEAHGYNEQFF
size: NA; V: TRBV4-1; J: TRBJ1-5; D: TRBD1; DNA: TGCGCCAGCAGCCAAGGGGGACAGGGGACAAATCAGCCCCAGCATTTT; CDR3: CASSQGGQGTNQPQHF